The subject of this entry is one TCR beta chain. Antigen unknown. The donors were healthy bone marrow donors. The data were obtained in a study of cytomegalovirus exposure and HLA in healthy donors. General study points: What a later analysis reportedly showed was that an Asian-associated ancestry cluster had fewer N-insertions than the roughly 670-donor mean. An apparent linkage of common viral pathogens to several of the most significant clusters emerged in a later analysis. In a later analysis, V- and J-gene trimming of beta chains associated with a DCLRE1C missense variant, replicated independently.

The PCR employed 60 Vbeta primers together with 13 Jbeta primers. Only in-frame clones appear in the TCRdb table, and some are missing; sequencing was by immunoSEQ multiplex PCR. The sample records 85,000 to 110,000 clones, around 60% being singletons. V lost 5 bases, J lost 4 bases, and 11 bases lay in between. The CDR3 length is 13 residues. CDR1 KGHSH and CDR2 LQKENI come from the germline V gene. The TCR comes from a woman in her forties or fifties in good health and CMV-seronegative. Specimen: PBMCs. The chain carries TRBV18 and TRBJ1-2; D is possibly TRBD1 (6 bases). This CDR3 is CASSDGQSYGYTF. Here the CDR3 DNA reads TGTGCCAGCTCAGACGGACAGAGCTATGGCTACACCTTC.